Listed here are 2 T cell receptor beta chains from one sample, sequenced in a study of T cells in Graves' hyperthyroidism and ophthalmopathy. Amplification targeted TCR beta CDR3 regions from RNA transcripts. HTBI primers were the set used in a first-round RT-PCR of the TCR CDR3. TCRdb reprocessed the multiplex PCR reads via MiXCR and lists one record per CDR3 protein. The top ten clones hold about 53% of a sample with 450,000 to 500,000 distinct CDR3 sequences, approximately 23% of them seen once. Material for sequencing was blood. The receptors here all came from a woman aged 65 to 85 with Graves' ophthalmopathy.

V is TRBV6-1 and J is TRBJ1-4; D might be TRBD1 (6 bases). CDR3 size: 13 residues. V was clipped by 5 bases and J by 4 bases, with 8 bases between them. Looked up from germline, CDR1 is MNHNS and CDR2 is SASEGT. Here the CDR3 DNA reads TGTGCCAGCAGTAGGACAGATAATGAAAAACTGTTTTTT. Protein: CASSRTDNEKLFF.

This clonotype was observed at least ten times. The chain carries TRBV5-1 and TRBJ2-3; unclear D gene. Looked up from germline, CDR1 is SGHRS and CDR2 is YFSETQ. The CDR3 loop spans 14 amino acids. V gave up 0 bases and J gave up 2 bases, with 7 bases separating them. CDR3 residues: CASSLVSPTDTQYF. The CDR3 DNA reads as TGCGCCAGCAGCTTGGTGTCACCCACAGATACGCAGTATTTT.